One sample yielded the 26 T cell receptor beta chains listed below, sequenced in a study of cytomegalovirus exposure and HLA in healthy donors (dated by TCRdb to 2015 to 2018). The receptor library was made with the immunoSEQ multiplex PCR assay. A mixture of 60 forward primers for TCR Vbeta segments and 13 reverse primers for TCR Jbeta segments was used in the multiplex PCR. TCRdb mirrors the immuneACCESS table, restricted to in-frame sequences. Some clones are absent from its copies; in checked studies, under half trace to an unresolved V gene, and the reason for the others is unknown. The sample table holds 110,000 to 150,000 clones, of which 76% were seen once. Together, the top ten hold under 4.5% of the sample. The sequenced material came from PBMCs. These receptors all come from a man between 18 and 35 years old in good health and CMV-seronegative.

V is TRBV7-2 and J is TRBJ1-5; 7 bases align to TRBD1. The V and J ends lost 2 bases and 5 bases, in that order; junction bases with no gene match: 0. The CDR3 runs to 13 residues. Per germline, CDR1 SGHTA and CDR2 FQGNSA. The CDR3 sequence is CASSLTGDQPQHF. The CDR3 bases are TGTGCCAGCAGCTTAACAGGGGATCAGCCCCAGCATTTT.

The V call is TRBV6-5, the J call TRBJ1-2, with D perhaps TRBD1 (5 bases). Germline-derived CDR1 and CDR2 are MNHEY and SVGAGI. The CDR3 sequence is 15 residues long. Trimming pared 7 bases from V and 3 bases from J, leaving 18 bases between. For the CDR3, the DNA is TGTGCCAGCACCAAGGACGGGCCCAGGGACTATGGCTACACCTTC. Amino acids: CASTKDGPRDYGYTF.

The chain couples TRBV29-1 to TRBJ2-3, with D possibly being TRBD1 (5 bases). There are 15 residues in the CDR3. Per germline, CDR1 SQVTM and CDR2 ANQGSEA. V was shortened by 2 bases and J by 0 bases, with 12 bases between the two germline ends. CDR3 bases: TGCAGCGTTGAATACGGCAGGGCGAGCACAGATACGCAGTATTTT. It specifies CSVEYGRASTDTQYF.

As regards this clone: This sample includes further DNA sequences coding for the same CDR3. The V call is TRBV19, the J call TRBJ1-5; 7 bases are shared with TRBD1. The V gene's germline CDR1 is LNHDA and CDR2 SQIVND (reference sequence). The J segment lost 1 base and the V segment lost 1 base, leaving 1 base of the junction unmatched. The CDR3 totals 15 residues. The CDR3 sequence: CASSIGQGSNQPQHF. The CDR3 DNA is TGTGCCAGTAGTATAGGACAGGGAAGCAATCAGCCCCAGCATTTT.

The sample holds one count of this clone. This chain connects TRBV9 to TRBJ2-2; 11 bases agree with TRBD2. CDR3 size: 16 residues. With V trimmed by 0 bases and J by 6 bases, 4 bases remained unmatched. Germline V CDR1 and CDR2: SGDLS, YYNGEE. CDR3 nucleotide sequence: TGTGCCAGCAGCGTAGCTGGGGGACTAGCGGCCGGGGAGCTGTTTTTT. Translation gives CASSVAGGLAAGELFF. Full variable domain (rest looked up from reference TRBV9 and TRBJ2-2): DSGVTQTPKHLITATGQRVTLRCSPRSGDLSVYWYQQSLDQGLQFLIQYYNGEERAKGNILERFSAQQFPDLHSELNLSSLELGDSALYFCASSVAGGLAAGELFFGEGSRLTVL.

The chain links TRBV19 to TRBJ2-4, with 7 bases that match TRBD1. The CDR3 loop spans 16 amino acids. Trimming at V came to 6 bases and at J to 3 bases, leaving 11 bases not matched to a gene. Germline V CDR1 and CDR2: LNHDA, SQIVND (reference sequence). In nucleotides, the CDR3 is TGTGCCAGTAGCCTCGGGTTCGGGACAGTCAAAAACATTCAGTACTTC. Translation: CASSLGFGTVKNIQYF.

This clone was seen only a few times. This rearrangement joins TRBV6-1 to TRBJ2-5; D might be TRBD2 (5 bases). V was pared by 5 bases and J by 2 bases, with 9 bases between. Germline CDR1 reads MNHNS; CDR2 reads SASEGT. This CDR3 spans 13 amino acids. The CDR3 loop is CASSSTGQETQYF. Written as DNA, the CDR3 is TGTGCCAGCAGTAGCACGGGACAAGAGACCCAGTACTTC.

The CDR3 DNA follows: TGTGCCAGCAGTTTATTACCGGGAGGGACCCCAAACATTCAGTACTTC. Translated, it gives CASSLLPGGTPNIQYF. The chain employs TRBV28 and TRBJ2-4; TRBD2 matches 8 bases. V shed 1 base and J 6 bases; nucleotides not matched to a gene: 8. Germline V CDR1 and CDR2: MDHEN, SYDVKM. There are 16 residues in the CDR3.

The chain couples TRBV30 to TRBJ1-5, with 10 bases matching TRBD1. The V gene end was trimmed by 1 base and the J gene end by 7 bases; junction bases not matched to a gene: 7. This CDR3 has 15 residues. Germline V gene sequence: CDR1 GTSNPN, CDR2 SVGIG (reference sequence). CDR3 bases: TGTGCCTGGAGTGGGTCCGGGACAGGGGCGCAGCCCCAGCATTTT. The encoded protein is CAWSGSGTGAQPQHF.

V usage is TRBV10-1 and J usage is TRBJ2-2; weak D call: TRBD2 (5 bases). The V and J ends lost 3 bases and 4 bases respectively, with 12 bases between them. CDR3 size: 15 residues. The germline gives CDR1 WNHNN, CDR2 SYGVQD (reference sequence). DNA of the CDR3: TGCGCCAGCAGTGATCTGCGGGTAGGCACCGGGGAGCTGTTTTTT. This translates into CASSDLRVGTGELFF.

The chain links TRBV5-4 to TRBJ1-1; 7 nucleotides line up with TRBD1. Trimming removed 3 bases from V and 2 bases from J; junction bases left unmatched: 10. CDR1 SGHNT and CDR2 YYREEE come from the germline V gene (reference sequence). The CDR3 has 16 amino acids. In DNA, the CDR3 is TGTGCCAGCAGCTCCATGAAAGGGACAGCTAACACTGAAGCTTTCTTT. This translates into CASSSMKGTANTEAFF. Combining the CDR3 with reference TRBV5-4 and TRBJ1-1 gives the whole variable domain ETGVTQSPTHLIKTRGQQVTLRCSSQSGHNTVSWYQQALGQGPQFIFQYYREEENGRGNFPPRFSGLQFPNYSSELNVNALELDDSALYLCASSSMKGTANTEAFFGQGTRLTVV.

The chain is built from TRBV28 and TRBJ2-7; 12 nucleotides align to TRBD2. The germline V gene has CDR1 MDHEN and CDR2 SYDVKM. J lost 8 bases, V lost 3 bases, and 5 bases had no gene match. CDR3 size: 14 residues. As DNA, the CDR3 is TGTGCCAGCAGTTTGCCTAGCGGGAGGGCCAAGCAGTACTTC. Protein product: CASSLPSGRAKQYF. The variable domain in full, completed from reference TRBV28 and TRBJ2-7, reads DVKVTQSSRYLVKRTGEKVFLECVQDMDHENMFWYRQDPGLGLRLIYFSYDVKMKEKGDIPEGYSVSREKKERFSLILESASTNQTSMYLCASSLPSGRAKQYFGPGTRLTVT.

To note about this clone: At one end the junction does not follow the germline gene, possibly because of a read error. V usage is TRBV6-6 and J usage is TRBJ2-1, with TRBD1 as a possible D gene (6 bases). Germline lookup yields CDR1 MNHNY and CDR2 SVGAGI (reference sequence). This CDR3 spans 14 amino acids. DNA for the CDR3: TGTGCCAGTTCTCCGACAGGAACCTACAATGGGCAGTTCTTC. As protein: CASSPTGTYNGQFF.

The chain has TRBV7-2 and TRBJ2-7, with TRBD2 identical over 11 bases. V lost 4 bases and J lost 2; bases outside the gene matches: 13. Germline lookup yields CDR1 SGHTA and CDR2 FQGNSA. This CDR3 has 18 residues. In DNA form, the CDR3 reads TGTGCCAGCAGCTCCCGAGCCGGGACTAGCGGTATGGCCTACGAGCAGTACTTC. This encodes CASSSRAGTSGMAYEQYF.

V and J are TRBV5-6 and TRBJ1-5; D unclear. The V gene's germline CDR1 is SGHDT and CDR2 YYEEEE. V lost 0 bases to trimming and J lost 2 bases, with 9 bases between them. CDR3 length: 15 amino acids. The CDR3, as DNA: TGTGCCAGCAGCTTGGGCCCCGGGGGCAATCAGCCCCAGCATTTT. Protein sequence: CASSLGPGGNQPQHF.

The V call is TRBV19, the J call TRBJ1-1, with no clear D. CDR1 and CDR2 from the germline V gene are LNHDA and SQIVND (reference sequence). V was trimmed by 4 bases and J by 1 base, leaving 16 bases between them. This CDR3 has 16 residues. Here the CDR3 DNA reads TGTGCCAGTAGTACTCCCTCCTCGGGTGCGAACACTGAAGCTTTCTTT. Translated, it gives CASSTPSSGANTEAFF.

The chain couples TRBV7-6 to TRBJ2-3; TRBD2 matches at 8 bases. Trimming took 1 base from V and 4 from J; bases not matched to a gene: 7. The germline V gene encodes CDR1 SGHVS and CDR2 FNYEAQ. The CDR3 consists of 16 residues. CDR3 residues: CASSLGTGGQSDTQYF. The CDR3 DNA follows: TGTGCCAGCAGCTTAGGGACGGGGGGGCAGTCAGATACGCAGTATTTT.

V usage is TRBV6-1 and J usage is TRBJ1-6; 8 positions match TRBD1. The junction had 8 bases not matched to a gene; V was cut back by 4 bases and J by 9 bases. The CDR3 is 15 residues long. From germline, CDR1 is MNHNS and CDR2 SASEGT. This CDR3 is CASSARTGIRSPLHF. In DNA form, the CDR3 reads TGTGCCAGCAGTGCCCGGACAGGGATCCGTTCACCCCTCCACTTT.

The V and J genes are TRBV19 and TRBJ1-6; 8 bases agree with TRBD1. V shed 9 bases, J shed 10 bases, and the junction held 23 bases outside the gene matches. CDR1 is LNHDA and CDR2 is SQIVND in the germline V gene (reference sequence). The CDR3 is 18 amino acids. CDR3 nucleotides: TGTGCCAGCGCCCGGACAGGGAGAATTTCTGGTGGCGGCTCACCCCTCCACTTT. Amino acid sequence: CASARTGRISGGGSPLHF.

V gene TRBV19 combines with J gene TRBJ2-3; TRBD1 agrees at 11 bases. V shed 10 bases, J shed 2 bases, and the junction held 5 bases outside the gene matches. Germline V gene lookup returns CDR1 LNHDA and CDR2 SQIVND (reference sequence). CDR3 size: 14 residues. The CDR3 DNA follows: TGTGCCATCGGACAGGGGGCGAACACAGATACGCAGTATTTT. Translation: CAIGQGANTDTQYF.

As concerns this clone: Other DNA sequences within the sample encode an identical CDR3. The chain carries TRBV5-1 and TRBJ2-7; 7 positions agree with TRBD1. V lost 3 bases to trimming and J lost 3 bases; unmatched junction nucleotides: 3. The CDR3 runs 13 residues. CDR1 is SGHRS, CDR2 YFSETQ, per germline. CDR3: CASSSDRSYEQYF. Here the CDR3 DNA reads TGCGCCAGCAGCTCGGACAGGAGCTACGAGCAGTACTTC.

Regarding this clone: The junction differs from germline at one of its ends, possibly a read error. The V and J genes are TRBV19 and TRBJ1-6; D is unclear. This CDR3 has 14 amino acids. The V gene's germline CDR1 is LNHDA and CDR2 SQIVND (reference sequence). The CDR3 DNA reads TGTGCCAGTAGTGTAGACGGCTATAATTCACCCCTCCACTTT. This codes for CASSVDGYNSPLHF.

The rearrangement links TRBV27 to TRBJ1-2; TRBD1 agrees at 7 bases. J was trimmed by 4 bases and V by 7 bases; bases with no gene match: 9. The germline gives CDR1 MNHEY, CDR2 SMNVEV (reference sequence). The CDR3 sequence is 14 residues long. The CDR3 is CASKPGGGFYGYTF. The DNA for the CDR3 is TGTGCCAGCAAACCGGGAGGGGGCTTCTATGGCTACACCTTC.

The V call is TRBV2, the J call TRBJ1-5; unclear D gene. V lost 3 bases and J lost 0, with 9 bases in between. CDR3 length: 15 amino acids. Germline V gene data show CDR1 as SNHLY and CDR2 as FYNNEI. The CDR3: CASSDGEYSNQPQHF. The CDR3 coding sequence is TGTGCCAGCAGTGATGGAGAATATAGCAATCAGCCCCAGCATTTT.

V is TRBV19 and J is TRBJ2-1; possibly TRBD1 for D (5 bases). Trimming shortened V by 3 bases and J by 2 bases, and 14 bases separated the two germline ends. The CDR3 is made up of 16 amino acids. The germline CDR1 and CDR2 sequences are LNHDA and SQIVND (reference sequence). CDR3 nucleotides: TGTGCCAGTAGTATCTCGGCAGGGAAAGCCTACAATGAGCAGTTCTTC. It yields the protein CASSISAGKAYNEQFF.

The gene calls are TRBV5-1 and TRBJ2-7; 7 nucleotides match TRBD2. Germline V CDR1 and CDR2: SGHRS, YFSETQ. Unmatched junction bases numbered 8, after V lost 4 bases and J lost 4 bases. CDR3 length equals 14 residues. CDR3 sequence reads: CASSPSHGGYEQYF. In nucleotides, the CDR3 is TGCGCCAGCAGCCCGTCCCACGGGGGGTACGAGCAGTACTTC. Using reference TRBV5-1 and TRBJ2-7 for the parts outside the CDR3, the full variable domain is KAGVTQTPRYLIKTRGQQVTLSCSPISGHRSVSWYQQTPGQGLQFLFEYFSETQRNKGNFPGRFSGRQFSNSRSEMNVSTLELGDSALYLCASSPSHGGYEQYFGPGTRLTVT.